What follows is one T cell receptor (beta chain) and its context. The data belong to a study of T-cell reconstitution after alpha-beta-depleted transplantation in children. Unique molecular identifiers were incorporated during preparation of the TCRbeta library. Via MiXCR, TCRdb re-called the PCR reads, giving one row per CDR3 protein. The sample carries about 480,000 distinct CDR3 sequences, 12% recorded once. CDR3 length equals 16 residues. The trim removed 4 bases at V and 3 bases at J, leaving 10 bases unmatched. Germline V lookup: CDR1 KGHSH, CDR2 LQKENI. The receptor was isolated from a human donor who donated a stem cell graft to a child with combined immunodeficiency. J is TRBJ2-7 and V is TRBV18; 9 nucleotides match TRBD1. This specimen was PBMCs from the stem cell graft donor, taken from the stem cell graft. CDR3 sequence reads: CASSLTDRGGHYEQYF. CDR3 coding DNA: TGTGCCAGCTCACTAACGGACAGGGGAGGCCACTACGAGCAGTACTTC.